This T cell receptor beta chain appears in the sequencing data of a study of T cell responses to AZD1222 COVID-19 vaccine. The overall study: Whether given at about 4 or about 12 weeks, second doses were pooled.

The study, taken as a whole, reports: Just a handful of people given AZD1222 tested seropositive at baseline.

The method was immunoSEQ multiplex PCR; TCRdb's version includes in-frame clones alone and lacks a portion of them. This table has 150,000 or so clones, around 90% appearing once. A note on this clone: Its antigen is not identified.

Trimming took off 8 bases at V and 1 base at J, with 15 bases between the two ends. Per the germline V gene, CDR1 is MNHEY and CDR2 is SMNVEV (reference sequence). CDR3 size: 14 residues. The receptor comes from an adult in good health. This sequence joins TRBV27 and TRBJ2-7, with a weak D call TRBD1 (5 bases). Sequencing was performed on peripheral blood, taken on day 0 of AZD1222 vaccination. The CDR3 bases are TGTGCCAGCTCCTATAGAAGGGGATCCTACGAGCAGTACTTC. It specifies CASSYRRGSYEQYF.